Here is one T cell receptor beta chain with its context. Its antigen remains unknown. Trimming cost V 6 bases and J 5 bases; bases outside gene matches: 7. The CDR3 consists of 14 residues. Germline values: CDR1 MNHEY, CDR2 SVGAGI. The data originate from a study of cytomegalovirus exposure and HLA in healthy donors. Sequenced by immunoSEQ multiplex PCR; TCRdb stores in-frame clones only, minus some. The data contain 150,000 to 200,000 clones, 85% to 90% of them singletons. Study-wide results and caveats: CMV antigen specificity of three CMV-associated chains was confirmed in vitro.

The rearrangement uses TRBV6-5 and TRBJ2-1; 7 bases agree with TRBD2. This clonotype originated in a woman aged 30 to 39 in good health and CMV-seronegative. The sample comprised PBMCs. CDR3 region: CASSHPGGNNEQFF. For the CDR3, the DNA is TGTGCCAGCAGCCACCCCGGGGGGAACAATGAGCAGTTCTTC.